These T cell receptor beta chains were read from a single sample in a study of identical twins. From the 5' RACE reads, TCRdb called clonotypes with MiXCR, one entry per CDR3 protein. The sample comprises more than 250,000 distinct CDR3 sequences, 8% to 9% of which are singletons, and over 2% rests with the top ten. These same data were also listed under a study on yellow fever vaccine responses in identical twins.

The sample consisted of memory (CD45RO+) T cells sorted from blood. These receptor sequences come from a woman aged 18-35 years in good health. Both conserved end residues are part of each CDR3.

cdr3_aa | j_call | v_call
CASSLASGGAGELFF | TRBJ2-2 | TRBV7-9
CASTRGGAGTDTQYF | TRBJ2-3 | TRBV6-1
CATSRDGMGNNEQFF | TRBJ2-1 | TRBV15
CASRSDLTTYEQYF | TRBJ2-7 | TRBV6-5
CASSFGGLSYNEQFF | TRBJ2-1 | TRBV12-3/TRBV12-4
CASSPPSGRPRGGYTF | TRBJ1-2 | TRBV4-1
CASTKGSGRANEQYF | TRBJ2-7 | TRBV19
CSDTGTSGGHQETQYF | TRBJ2-5 | TRBV29-1
CASSLTGQMNTEAFF | TRBJ1-1 | TRBV5-1
CASSHLGQGPNEQFF | TRBJ2-1 | TRBV28
CATSRDGRGTEAFF | TRBJ1-1 | TRBV15
CASSLTNREEAQYF | TRBJ2-3 | TRBV5-1
CARSNATDTQYF | TRBJ2-3 | TRBV2
CASSQDRGGWETQYF | TRBJ2-5 | TRBV3-1
CASTLRVYNEQFF | TRBJ2-1 | TRBV12-3/TRBV12-4
CASSSGLAGRDTQYF | TRBJ2-3 | TRBV5-1
CASSDSGGPTDTQYF | TRBJ2-3 | TRBV6-4
CASSFPNTEAFF | TRBJ1-1 | TRBV7-9
CASRNPVGEQFF | TRBJ2-1 | TRBV6-5
CASSPTGTSFYEQYF | TRBJ2-7 | TRBV7-6
CASSLFLDGNYGYTF | TRBJ1-2 | TRBV28
CSANLQGDSVYGYTF | TRBJ1-2 | TRBV20-1
CASSQSTGIVGELFF | TRBJ2-2 | TRBV3-1
CASKPRGQHTDTQYF | TRBJ2-3 | TRBV2
CASSPLSLAGDHNEQFF | TRBJ2-1 | TRBV7-2
CASSQGLALDTQYF | TRBJ2-3 | TRBV27
CASSLAPSGDGYGYTF | TRBJ1-2 | TRBV5-1
CSASKLAGGDFNEQFF | TRBJ2-1 | TRBV20-1
CASSVLATYQETQYF | TRBJ2-5 | TRBV2
CSAPYGSGYTF | TRBJ1-2 | TRBV20-1
CASGPFGLAGAPNTGELFF | TRBJ2-2 | TRBV28
CASSLQGGVLNEQFF | TRBJ2-1 | TRBV12-3/TRBV12-4
CASSLSAEGPETQYF | TRBJ2-5 | TRBV11-2
CSVSGRGGRKDTQYF | TRBJ2-3 | TRBV29-1
CASSPFGTSGGADEQFF | TRBJ2-1 | TRBV5-1
CASEQGASTDTQYF | TRBJ2-3 | TRBV6-1
CASSPPSTSPNEQFF | TRBJ2-1 | TRBV5-1
CASSVVGGIASYNEQFF | TRBJ2-1 | TRBV9
CASSNHAGTNTGELFF | TRBJ2-2 | TRBV18
CASSLANYGYTF | TRBJ1-2 | TRBV7-9
CASGGGGKHSWATEAFF | TRBJ1-1 | TRBV12-5
CSAKSGRAYNEQFF | TRBJ2-1 | TRBV20-1
CSARAGTDSNQPQHF | TRBJ1-5 | TRBV20-1
CASSLAGANEQFF | TRBJ2-1 | TRBV12-3/TRBV12-4
CASSSPLGENEQYF | TRBJ2-7 | TRBV4-1
CASSQVQGVNTGELFF | TRBJ2-2 | TRBV14
CASTRLGPYSGRGAYEQYF | TRBJ2-7 | TRBV5-1
CASSVAGAFF | TRBJ1-1 | TRBV9
CASSEGERAEAFF | TRBJ1-1 | TRBV6-1
CSGKGGGTGTEAFF | TRBJ1-1 | TRBV29-1
CASSLGRTGVTGELFF | TRBJ2-2 | TRBV7-9
CASSLDGLVRGQRIPEAFF | TRBJ1-1 | TRBV11-2
CASSSPGYNEQFF | TRBJ2-1 | TRBV11-1
CSARGALSSYNEQFF | TRBJ2-1 | TRBV20-1
CASSSRDSYNQPQHF | TRBJ1-5 | TRBV6-5
CASSEDRDEKLFF | TRBJ1-4 | TRBV27
CASSPPGGSETQYF | TRBJ2-5 | TRBV18